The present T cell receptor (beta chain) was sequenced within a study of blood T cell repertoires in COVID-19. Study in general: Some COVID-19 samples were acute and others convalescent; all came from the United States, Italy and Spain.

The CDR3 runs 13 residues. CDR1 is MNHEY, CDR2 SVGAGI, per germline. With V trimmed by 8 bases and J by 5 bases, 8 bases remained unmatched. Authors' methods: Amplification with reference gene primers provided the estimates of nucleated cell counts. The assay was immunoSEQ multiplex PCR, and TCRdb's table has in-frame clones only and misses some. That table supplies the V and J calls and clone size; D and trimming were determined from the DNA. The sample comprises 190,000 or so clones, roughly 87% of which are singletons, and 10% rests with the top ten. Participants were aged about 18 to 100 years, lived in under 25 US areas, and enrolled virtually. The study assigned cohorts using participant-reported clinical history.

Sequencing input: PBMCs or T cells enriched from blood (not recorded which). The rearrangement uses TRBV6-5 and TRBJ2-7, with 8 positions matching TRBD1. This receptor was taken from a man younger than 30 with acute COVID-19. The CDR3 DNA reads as TGTGCCAGCTCGGACAGGGAATTCAACGAGCAGTACTTC. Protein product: CASSDREFNEQYF.